The 10 T cell receptor beta chains given below trace back to one sample, sequenced in a study of blood T cell repertoires in COVID-19. Data came from immunoSEQ multiplex PCR; TCRdb stores just in-frame clones and leaves some out. Among about 200,000 clones listed, approximately 80% were seen once. The specimen sequenced was peripheral blood. Receptors originate from a man in his forties with acute or convalescent COVID-19.

Remarks on this clone: This sample also contains other DNA sequences that code for the same CDR3. The chain combines TRBV7-9 with TRBJ1-5, with 12 bases fitting TRBD1. The germline gives CDR1 SEHNR, CDR2 FQNEAQ (reference sequence). The CDR3 runs to 14 residues. J lost 7 bases, V lost 4 bases, and 2 bases had no gene match. The CDR3 nucleotides read TGTGCCAGCAGCTCCGGGACAGGGGGCCAGCCCCAGCATTTT. Protein sequence: CASSSGTGGQPQHF.

The chain couples TRBV30 to TRBJ2-7; 8 bases are a match to TRBD1. This CDR3 contains 14 residues. V lost 5 bases, J lost 5 bases, and 11 bases stayed unmatched. CDR1 GTSNPN and CDR2 SVGIG come from the germline V gene (reference sequence). The CDR3 protein is CAWGAGQDFDEQYF. CDR3 bases: TGTGCCTGGGGGGCGGGACAGGATTTCGACGAGCAGTACTTC.

This clone was seen a handful of times. V is TRBV6-2 or TRBV6-3 and J is TRBJ2-3; TRBD2 matches at 12 bases. The V gene's germline CDR1 is MNHEY and CDR2 SVGEGT. The J segment lost 5 bases and the V segment lost 6 bases, leaving 9 bases of the junction unmatched. The CDR3 covers 16 residues. The CDR3 spells CASSGGLAGLGDTQYF. In nucleotides, the CDR3 is TGTGCCAGCAGCGGGGGACTAGCGGGCCTCGGAGATACGCAGTATTTT.

V usage is TRBV12-3 or TRBV12-4 and J usage is TRBJ1-1; D might be TRBD1 (5 bases). The CDR3 is 13 residues long. V lost 2 bases to trimming and J lost 12 bases, with 16 bases between them. This chain's CDR3 is CASSLRGNRRTFF. CDR3 bases: TGTGCCAGCAGTTTAAGGGGCAACAGGCGTACTTTCTTT.

This chain links TRBV29-1 with TRBJ1-1; D uncertain. Trimming took off 6 bases at V and 3 bases at J, with 14 bases between the two ends. The germline gives CDR1 SQVTM, CDR2 ANQGSEA. The CDR3 runs 13 residues. CDR3 nucleotides: TGCAGCGTCATCGACCCCGGGGACACTGAAGCTTTCTTT. It specifies CSVIDPGDTEAFF.

With respect to this clone: Additional DNA sequences in this sample encode the identical CDR3. This chain uses TRBV29-1 with TRBJ2-7, with 7 bases matching TRBD2. Looked up from germline, CDR1 is SQVTM and CDR2 is ANQGSEA. The V gene end was trimmed by 3 bases and the J gene end by 1 base; junction bases not matched to a gene: 6. The length of the CDR3 is 14 residues. The CDR3 loop is CSVDGPGGSYEQYF. The CDR3 coding sequence is TGCAGCGTTGATGGTCCCGGGGGGTCCTACGAGCAGTACTTC.

The chain uses TRBV19 and TRBJ1-2; D possibly corresponds to TRBD1 (6 bases). The length of the CDR3 is 14 residues. V lost 6 bases to trimming and J lost 0 bases, with 11 bases between them. CDR1 LNHDA and CDR2 SQIVND come from the germline V gene (reference sequence). This chain's CDR3 is CASSRQEANYGYTF. The DNA of the CDR3 is TGTGCCAGTAGCCGACAGGAGGCTAACTATGGCTACACCTTC. Filled out from reference TRBV19 and TRBJ1-2, the complete variable domain reads DGGITQSPKYLFRKEGQNVTLSCEQNLNHDAMYWYRQDPGQGLRLIYYSQIVNDFQKGDIAEGYSVSREKKESFPLTVTSAQKNPTAFYLCASSRQEANYGYTFGSGTRLTVV.

For the CDR3, the DNA is TGTGCCAGCAGCCCCCGGGGACAGGGTATTGGCTACACCTTC. It specifies CASSPRGQGIGYTF. The rearrangement joins TRBV7-9 to TRBJ1-2; 9 bases are a match to TRBD1. The germline V gene encodes CDR1 SEHNR and CDR2 FQNEAQ (reference sequence). The CDR3 loop spans 14 amino acids. V shed 5 bases and J 7 bases; nucleotides not matched to a gene: 8.

The chain combines TRBV19 with TRBJ1-4; 7 bases agree with TRBD1. Germline-derived CDR1 and CDR2 are LNHDA and SQIVND (reference sequence). Trimming removed 6 bases from V and 8 bases from J; junction bases left unmatched: 9. The length of the CDR3 is 14 residues. The CDR3 loop is CASRTGQNYEKLFF. The CDR3 coding sequence is TGTGCCAGTAGAACGGGACAGAATTACGAAAAACTGTTTTTT.

This rearrangement joins TRBV5-1 to TRBJ2-2, with 16 bases lining up with TRBD2. V lost 0 bases and J lost 7; bases outside the gene matches: 6. Germline CDR1 reads SGHRS; CDR2 reads YFSETQ. The CDR3 consists of 18 residues. In DNA, the CDR3 is TGCGCCAGCAGCTTGGAGGGACTAGCGGGAGGGCCGCGCGGGGAGCTGTTTTTT. Amino acids: CASSLEGLAGGPRGELFF.